This TCR beta chain came from a study of T cells in Graves' hyperthyroidism and ophthalmopathy. This clonotype was seen only a few times. CDR1 and CDR2 (germline): MNHEY, SVGAGI. This CDR3 comprises 13 residues. V was shortened by 2 bases and J by 4 bases, with 7 bases between the two germline ends. TCR beta CDR3 region amplification was performed from RNA transcripts. An initial round of RT-PCR targeting the TCR CDR3 relied on the HTBI primer set. TCRdb re-analysed the multiplex PCR reads in MiXCR, keeping a single row per CDR3 protein. The sample lists 410,000 or so distinct CDR3 sequences; roughly 15% were seen once.

V usage is TRBV6-5 and J usage is TRBJ2-3; D perhaps matches TRBD1 (6 bases). Sequencing was performed on blood. The TCR comes from a man younger than 35 with Graves' ophthalmopathy. In nucleotides, the CDR3 is TGTGCCAGCAGTTACGCAGGGGCAGATACGCAGTATTTT. Protein: CASSYAGADTQYF.